This T cell receptor (beta chain) was captured in a study of blood T cells in healthy people across ages. A J-beta primer mix and a sample-barcoded 5' primer were used in a second PCR of about 7 to 12 cycles. Each sample yielded at least 3 million CDR3-containing paired-end reads. TCRdb reanalysed the 5' RACE reads using MiXCR and keeps one entry per CDR3 protein. The sample includes 800,000 or so distinct CDR3 sequences, 62% of them seen just once. V was cut by 1 base and J by 3 bases, with 15 bases left in between. This CDR3 spans 16 amino acids. Germline V gene lookup returns CDR1 MGHRA and CDR2 YSYEKL. The sample holds one count of this clonotype. Its antigen is unidentified. Findings and caveats of the study: When set beside aged donors, long-lived donors presented more naive CD4+ cells and higher diversity.

The chain uses TRBV4-1 and TRBJ1-1; D perhaps matches TRBD1 (5 bases). The receptor comes from a man aged 30-40 years in good health. Specimen: blood. In DNA, the CDR3 is TGCGCCAGCAGCCAAGCATTCTCAGGGAAGGACACTGAAGCTTTCTTT. This encodes CASSQAFSGKDTEAFF.